This paragraph reports one T cell receptor beta chain. Its specificity is unknown. Time point reported: baseline, week 1 (first vaccination visit). Sample treatment: pre-vaccination baseline after standard-of-care therapy. This table comes from immunoSEQ multiplex PCR, and its TCRdb copy is limited to in-frame clones, with some not included. The sample lists about 68,000 clones, less than 85% occurring once. These data come from a study of a mutant IDH1 vaccine in newly diagnosed glioma. Looking at the study overall: Treated patients, averaging around 40 years, were 62.5% male and about 38% female. The earlier regimen, radiotherapy, temozolomide, or both, was most often both.

Broader study findings: Vaccination elicited immune responses in 90% to 95% of patients. Seemingly, top peripheral T cell clonotype changes bore no relation to pseudoprogression.

The V gene's germline CDR1 is SGHTA and CDR2 FQGNSA. The CDR3 covers 15 residues. V gave up 5 bases and J gave up 1 base, with 14 bases separating them. The clonotype originates from a man aged 50-60 years with glioma. The chain employs TRBV7-2 and TRBJ1-1, with D possibly matching TRBD1 (6 bases). The input for sequencing was PBMCs, taken from a glioma patient treated with radiotherapy, temozolomide or both. The CDR3 region is CASSVGGQANTEAFF. Here the CDR3 DNA reads TGTGCCAGCAGCGTAGGGGGACAAGCGAACACTGAAGCTTTCTTT.